There are many counts of the clone carrying this T cell receptor beta chain. A read error may produce the germline difference seen at one junction end. The source of the sample is a study of regulatory T cells in long-lasting Graves disease. The CDR3 has 13 residues. The germline CDR1 and CDR2 sequences are SEHNR and FQNEAQ (reference sequence). According to the study, TCR beta libraries were built with iRepertoire HTBI primers and CDR3-region Arm-PCR. Each CDR3 protein gets one entry after TCRdb re-called the multiplex PCR reads with MiXCR. The profile shows 350,000 to 500,000 distinct CDR3 sequences, about a sixth of them singletons. Time point in this sample: newly diagnosed GD, antithyroid drugs for less than 3 months. Extracted PBMC RNA gave rise to the TCR library. A volume of approximately 10 milliliters of peripheral blood was collected in EDTA tubes. These data also featured in a second study, about T cells in Graves' hyperthyroidism and ophthalmopathy. That source reports: The diagnoses drew upon clinical symptoms, serum thyroxine and TRAb, thyroid ultrasound and orbital computed tomography.

The specimen was peripheral blood mononuclear cells (PBMCs), collected at new diagnosis, from a patient treated with antithyroid drugs. The TCR was taken from a woman aged 18-30 years with Graves disease. The rearrangement joins TRBV7-9 to TRBJ2-1, with D unclear. CDR3: CASSQATSRVLLF. The CDR3 DNA sequence: TGTGCCAGCAGCCAAGCGACCAGTCGAGTGCTTCTCTTC.